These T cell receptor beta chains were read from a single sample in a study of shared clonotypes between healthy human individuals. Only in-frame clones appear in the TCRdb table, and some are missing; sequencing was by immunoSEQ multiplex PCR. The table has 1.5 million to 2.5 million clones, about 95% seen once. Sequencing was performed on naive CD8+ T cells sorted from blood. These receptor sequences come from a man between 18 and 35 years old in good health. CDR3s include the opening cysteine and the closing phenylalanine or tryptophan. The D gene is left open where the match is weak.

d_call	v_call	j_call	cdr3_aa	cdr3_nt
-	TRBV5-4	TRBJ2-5	CASSPRGPTPQETQYF	TGTGCCAGCAGCCCTCGGGGACCTACCCCACAAGAGACCCAGTACTTC
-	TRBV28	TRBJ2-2	CASSFIAGLGELFF	TGTGCCAGCAGTTTCATAGCAGGGCTCGGGGAGCTGTTTTTT
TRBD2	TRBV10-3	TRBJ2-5	CAISAELAGGGETQYF	TGTGCCATCAGTGCTGAACTAGCGGGGGGGGGAGAGACCCAGTACTTC
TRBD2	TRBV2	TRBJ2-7	CASSEWNSGGSYEQYF	TGTGCCAGCAGTGAATGGAATAGCGGGGGCTCCTACGAGCAGTACTTC
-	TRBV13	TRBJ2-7	CASSLMVSKQGYEQYF	TGTGCCAGCAGCTTAATGGTATCCAAACAGGGCTACGAGCAGTACTTC
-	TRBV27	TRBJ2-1	CASSSSPGYNEQFF	TGTGCCAGCAGTTCTAGTCCAGGGTACAATGAGCAGTTCTTC
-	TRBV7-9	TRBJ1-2	CASSPTTHAQGGNYGYTF	TGTGCCAGCAGTCCCACGACGCACGCGCAAGGGGGTAACTATGGCTACACCTTC
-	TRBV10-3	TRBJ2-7	CAISSPGREGKGQYF	TGTGCCATCAGTTCTCCGGGACGAGAAGGAAAGGGGCAGTACTTC
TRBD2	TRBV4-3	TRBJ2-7	CASSQGLAGEFTTPEQYF	TGCGCCAGCAGCCAGGGGCTAGCGGGAGAATTCACCACCCCCGAGCAGTACTTC
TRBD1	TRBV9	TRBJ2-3	CASSVDWDRSYTQYF	TGTGCCAGCAGCGTAGACTGGGACAGGAGCTATACGCAGTATTTT
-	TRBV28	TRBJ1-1	CASSLLQGYTEAFF	TGTGCCAGCAGTTTATTACAGGGATACACTGAAGCTTTCTTT
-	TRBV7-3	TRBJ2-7	CASSPKGGHYEQYF	TGTGCCAGCAGCCCTAAAGGGGGACACTACGAGCAGTACTTC
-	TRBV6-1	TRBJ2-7	CASSVPYLERDEQYF	TGTGCCAGCAGTGTCCCGTACTTGGAGAGGGACGAGCAGTACTTC
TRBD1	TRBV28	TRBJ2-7	CASSAHQDRPAYEQYF	TGTGCCAGCAGTGCGCACCAGGACAGGCCAGCCTACGAGCAGTACTTC
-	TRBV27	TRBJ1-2	CASSLQGEGYGYTF	TGTGCCAGCAGTTTACAGGGTGAAGGCTATGGCTACACCTTC
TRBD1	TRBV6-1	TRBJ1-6	CASFDRGLSPLHF	TGTGCCAGCTTTGACAGGGGGCTTTCACCCCTCCACTTT